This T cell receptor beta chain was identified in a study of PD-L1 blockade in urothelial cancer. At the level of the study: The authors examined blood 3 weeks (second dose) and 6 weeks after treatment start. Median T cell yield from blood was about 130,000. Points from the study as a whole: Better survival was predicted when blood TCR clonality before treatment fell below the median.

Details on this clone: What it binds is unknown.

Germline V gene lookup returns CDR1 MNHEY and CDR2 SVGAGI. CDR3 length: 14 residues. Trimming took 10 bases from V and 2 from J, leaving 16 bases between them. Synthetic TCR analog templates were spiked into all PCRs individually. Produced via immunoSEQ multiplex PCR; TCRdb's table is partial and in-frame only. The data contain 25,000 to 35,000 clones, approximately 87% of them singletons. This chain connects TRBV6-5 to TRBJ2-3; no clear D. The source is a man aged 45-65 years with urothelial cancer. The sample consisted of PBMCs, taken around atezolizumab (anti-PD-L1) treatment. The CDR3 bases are TGTGCCACACAATCTAGGTTATCCACAGATACGCAGTATTTT. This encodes CATQSRLSTDTQYF.